Listed here are 20 T cell receptor beta chains from one sample, sequenced in a study of T cells in localized non-small cell lung cancer. TCRdb's copy holds only in-frame clones and misses some; the assay was immunoSEQ multiplex PCR. The repertoire has thousands of clones, around 84% of them found once; the top ten carry 7.5% to 9%. Material: PBMCs, obtained before any cancer treatment. Receptors were obtained from a woman aged 35-75 years with stage II lung adenocarcinoma.

This chain connects TRBV30 to TRBJ2-3; 8 bases map to TRBD2. This CDR3 spans 14 amino acids. Germline V gene sequence: CDR1 GTSNPN, CDR2 SVGIG (reference sequence). Germline trimming cut 1 base from V and 5 bases from J; bases unmatched to any gene: 5. CDR3 region: CAWSGSGVGDTQYF. The CDR3 nucleotides are TGTGCCTGGAGTGGTAGCGGGGTGGGAGATACGCAGTATTTT.

The chain couples TRBV6-1 to TRBJ1-2; a possible D gene is TRBD1 (5 bases). Germline assignment: CDR1 MNHNS and CDR2 SASEGT. CDR3 size: 13 residues. Trimming cost V 11 bases and J 9 bases, with 22 bases left between them. Here the CDR3 DNA reads TGTGCCTGCCAATCCGACAGCACTGTCAGCTACACCTTC. The encoded protein is CACQSDSTVSYTF.

In its sample, this clone was seen once. This rearrangement joins TRBV6-1 to TRBJ2-7; no clear D gene. V lost 1 base to trimming and J lost 2 bases, with 9 bases between them. Germline-derived CDR1 and CDR2 are MNHNS and SASEGT. CDR3 length: 14 amino acids. The CDR3 DNA reads TGTGCCAGCAGTGAAGAGGTACATACCTACGAGCAGTACTTC. Translating gives CASSEEVHTYEQYF.

This sequence joins TRBV7-6 and TRBJ2-2, with 10 bases fitting TRBD1. CDR1 is SGHVS, CDR2 FNYEAQ, per germline. V lost 5 bases, J lost 7 bases, and 16 bases stayed unmatched. This CDR3 spans 18 amino acids. CDR3: CASSATPPGQGHVGELFF. For the CDR3, the DNA is TGTGCCAGCAGCGCAACTCCTCCGGGACAGGGGCATGTCGGGGAGCTGTTTTTT.

V usage is TRBV6-1 and J usage is TRBJ1-1; a weak D match, TRBD1 (5 bases). Trimming stripped 3 bases from V and 3 bases from J, with 14 bases between. CDR3 size: 15 residues. Germline loops: CDR1 MNHNS, CDR2 SASEGT. As DNA, the CDR3 is TGTGCCAGCAGTGACGGGACCGGGGGGGACACTGAAGCTTTCTTT. Translating gives CASSDGTGGDTEAFF.

This chain connects TRBV6-1 to TRBJ1-4, with unresolved D. The germline V and J ends were trimmed by 0 bases and 8 bases, with 13 bases remaining between them. This CDR3 comprises 15 residues. Germline V gives CDR1 MNHNS, CDR2 SASEGT. The CDR3 DNA reads TGTGCCAGCAGTGAAGCAACGGGAGGGTGGGAAAAACTGTTTTTT. It translates to CASSEATGGWEKLFF.

This sequence joins TRBV5-1 and TRBJ2-3, with 7 bases identical to TRBD1. The trim removed 2 bases at V and 2 bases at J, leaving 5 bases unmatched. Per the germline V gene, CDR1 is SGHRS and CDR2 is YFSETQ. The CDR3 is 15 amino acids. The CDR3 here is CASSFQTGNTDTQYF. The CDR3 bases are TGCGCCAGCAGCTTTCAGACAGGGAACACAGATACGCAGTATTTT.

As to this clone: The germline gene is not matched at one end of the junction; a read error may be the cause. The rearrangement links TRBV6-5 to TRBJ2-6, with a weak D call TRBD1 (5 bases). The CDR3 loop spans 12 amino acids. Germline CDR1 and CDR2: MNHEY and SVGAGI. CDR3 DNA sequence: TGCGTTACAGGAACTGGGGCCAACGTCCTGACTTTC. It translates to CVTGTGANVLTF.

The chain couples TRBV7-8 to TRBJ2-5; D is ambiguous. This CDR3 region has 15 residues. Per germline, CDR1 SGHVS and CDR2 FQNEAQ. V was clipped by 2 bases and J by 2 bases, with 12 bases between them. The CDR3 spells CASSLSGGVQETQYF. CDR3 bases: TGTGCCAGCAGCTTATCGGGTGGCGTTCAAGAGACCCAGTACTTC.

In nucleotides, the CDR3 is TGTGCCAGCAGCTCGCGGACTAGCGGGAGATCTGATGAGCAGTTCTTC. Its translation: CASSSRTSGRSDEQFF. The V and J genes are TRBV5-4 and TRBJ2-1; 13 bases align to TRBD2. Germline V gives CDR1 SGHNT, CDR2 YYREEE (reference sequence). Losses at the gene ends were 3 bases for V and 8 bases for J; bases not matched to a gene: 8. The length of the CDR3 is 16 residues.

The count of this clone is one. The chain joins TRBV6-1 to TRBJ1-1; no clear D. Looked up from germline, CDR1 is MNHNS and CDR2 is SASEGT. The CDR3 is 14 residues long. Trimming removed 1 base from V and 4 bases from J, with 10 bases in between. The CDR3 loop is CASSEGRVSTEAFF. CDR3 DNA: TGTGCCAGCAGTGAAGGGCGGGTATCCACTGAAGCTTTCTTT.

The chain links TRBV6-5 to TRBJ1-2, with a weak D call TRBD1 (6 bases). Looked up from germline, CDR1 is MNHEY and CDR2 is SVGAGI. V lost 6 bases, J lost 7 bases, and 12 bases lay in between. This CDR3 spans 12 amino acids. DNA for the CDR3: TGTGCCAGCAGACTACAGGGTTTTGGCTACACCTTC. As protein: CASRLQGFGYTF.

The chain carries TRBV7-2 and TRBJ1-1; tentatively, D is TRBD1 (6 bases). The ends were cut back, 5 bases at V and 6 bases at J, with 19 bases in the middle. CDR1 is SGHTA, CDR2 FQGNSA, per germline. The CDR3 has 15 amino acids. The CDR3 loop is CASSPRGGSGAEAFF. The CDR3 DNA reads as TGTGCCAGCAGCCCTAGGGGGGGCAGTGGGGCTGAAGCTTTCTTT.

V and J are TRBV7-2 and TRBJ1-2; D is uncertain. Trimming shortened V by 0 bases and J by 7 bases, and 6 bases separated the two germline ends. The germline V gene has CDR1 SGHTA and CDR2 FQGNSA. This CDR3 region has 12 residues. The CDR3: CASSLAEFGYTF. DNA for the CDR3: TGTGCCAGCAGCTTAGCGGAGTTTGGCTACACCTTC.

The rearrangement links TRBV30 to TRBJ1-1, with 9 bases fitting TRBD1. The germline V gene has CDR1 GTSNPN and CDR2 SVGIG (reference sequence). V dropped 2 bases and J dropped 12; count of bases not matched to a gene: 4. CDR3 length equals 11 residues. CDR3 coding DNA: TGTGCCTGGAGTAGGGACAGGGAGACTTTCTTT. This sequence encodes CAWSRDRETFF.

This chain links TRBV4-2 with TRBJ1-1; TRBD1 matches at 10 bases. V lost 0 bases and J lost 5; bases outside the gene matches: 3. Per the germline V gene, CDR1 is LGHNA and CDR2 is YNFKEQ. The CDR3 contains 15 residues. CDR3 sequence: CASSQEGTGVTEAFF. The CDR3 DNA reads TGTGCCAGCAGCCAAGAGGGGACAGGGGTTACTGAAGCTTTCTTT.

V is TRBV7-2 and J is TRBJ1-3, with TRBD1 identical over 7 bases. The trim removed 5 bases at V and 4 bases at J, leaving 17 bases unmatched. This CDR3 spans 18 amino acids. Germline CDR1 is SGHTA and CDR2 is FQGNSA. CDR3 amino acids: CASSLGGGGLVRGNTIYF. CDR3 nucleotides: TGTGCCAGCAGCCTCGGTGGAGGGGGCCTTGTAAGGGGAAACACCATATATTTT. The variable domain in full, completed from reference TRBV7-2 and TRBJ1-3, reads GAGVSQSPSNKVTEKGKDVELRCDPISGHTALYWYRQSLGQGLEFLIYFQGNSAPDKSGLPSDRFSAERTGGSVSTLTIQRTQQEDSAVYLCASSLGGGGLVRGNTIYFGEGSWLTVV.

The chain has TRBV7-9 and TRBJ2-5; perhaps D is TRBD1 or TRBD2 (5 bases each). V dropped 4 bases and J dropped 3 bases, with 21 bases sitting between them. Germline CDR1 reads SEHNR; CDR2 reads FQNEAQ (reference sequence). The CDR3 runs to 17 residues. The CDR3 is CASSSGLGRELEETQYF. The CDR3 region has the DNA TGTGCCAGCAGCTCAGGGCTAGGAAGGGAGCTCGAAGAGACCCAGTACTTC.

The rearrangement uses TRBV5-5 and TRBJ1-3; 7 bases match TRBD1. CDR1 is SGHKS and CDR2 is YYEKEE in the germline V gene (reference sequence). Trimming removed 0 bases from V and 0 bases from J; junction bases left unmatched: 3. CDR3 length: 16 amino acids. The CDR3 spells CASSLEGASSGNTIYF. The CDR3 nucleotides are TGTGCCAGCAGCTTGGAGGGGGCAAGCTCTGGAAACACCATATATTTT. Supplemented by reference TRBV5-5 and TRBJ1-3, the full variable domain reads DAGVTQSPTHLIKTRGQQVTLRCSPISGHKSVSWYQQVLGQGPQFIFQYYEKEERGRGNFPDRFSARQFPNYSSELNVNALLLGDSALYLCASSLEGASSGNTIYFGEGSWLTVV.

The chain uses TRBV5-1 and TRBJ2-1; maybe TRBD2 (6 bases). Germline values: CDR1 SGHRS, CDR2 YFSETQ. This CDR3 spans 15 amino acids. The V end lost 0 bases, the J end lost 3 bases, and 10 bases lay between the germline ends. The CDR3 loop reads CASSLAGGDYNEQFF. DNA of the CDR3: TGCGCCAGCAGCTTGGCCGGAGGGGACTACAATGAGCAGTTCTTC.